Below, 8 T cell receptor beta chains from the same sample are listed, as sequenced in a study of T cells in Graves' hyperthyroidism and ophthalmopathy (dated by TCRdb to the late 2010s). Libraries were constructed by multiplex PCR. The sequencing machine was an Illumina HiSeq 2000. Amplification of TCR beta CDR3 regions was carried out from RNA transcripts. The TCR CDR3 was subjected to a first round of RT-PCR using the HTBI primer set and the Qiagen OneStep RT-PCR kit. The public reads were run again by TCRdb, first through fastp at Q25 and then through MiXCR, and only productive beta chains were kept. CDR3 protein duplicates are merged, each entry listing the most common genes and DNA. This sample is represented by fewer than 650,000 distinct CDR3 sequences; over 12% of them were singletons. The top ten clonotypes cover more than 6% of the sample. Sequenced input: blood. These receptors were obtained from a woman under 30 with Graves' ophthalmopathy.

The chain couples TRBV29-1 to TRBJ2-2; 11 bases line up with TRBD2. This CDR3 comprises 19 residues. CDR1 and CDR2 (germline): SQVTM, ANQGSEA. The CDR3 DNA reads TGCAGTGCTGCAAAGGGAGCCCGAAGGCTAGCGGGAGGTGGCGGGGAGCTGTTTTTT. This encodes CSAAKGARRLAGGGGELFF.

This clonotype has a count of ten or more. V is TRBV15 and J is TRBJ1-5; D is unresolved. Trimming stripped 1 base from V and 0 bases from J, with 16 bases between. CDR3 length equals 18 residues. Per the germline V gene, CDR1 is LNHNV and CDR2 is YYDKDF (reference sequence). The CDR3 here is CATSRVDSALYSNQPQHF. Written as DNA, the CDR3 is TGTGCCACCAGCAGAGTGGATTCGGCCCTTTATAGCAATCAGCCCCAGCATTTT.

This sequence joins TRBV11-2 and TRBJ2-1; no definite D call. The length of the CDR3 is 14 residues. The germline V gene has CDR1 SGHAT and CDR2 FQNNGV. V was clipped by 0 bases and J by 7 bases, with 10 bases between them. The CDR3 spells CASSLDRILNEQFF. In DNA, the CDR3 is TGTGCCAGCAGCTTAGACAGGATCCTTAATGAGCAGTTCTTC.

This clonotype was observed at least ten times. The chain uses TRBV7-6 and TRBJ1-1; D is unclear. The CDR3 spans 13 residues. Germline V lookup: CDR1 SGHVS, CDR2 FNYEAQ. V was pared by 5 bases and J by 1 base, with 8 bases between. For the CDR3, the DNA is TGTGCCAGCAGCGAAGCGTGGAACACTGAAGCTTTCTTT. Translated: CASSEAWNTEAFF.

This clonotype was found many times. The J gene is TRBJ2-1, the V gene TRBV28, with 11 bases identical to TRBD2. Trimming at V came to 0 bases and at J to 4 bases, leaving 2 bases not matched to a gene. Germline V gene sequence: CDR1 MDHEN, CDR2 SYDVKM. This CDR3 contains 16 residues. In DNA form, the CDR3 reads TGTGCCAGCAGTTTATGGGGGACTAGCGGTTACAATGAGCAGTTCTTC. It yields the protein CASSLWGTSGYNEQFF.

This clonotype was seen many times. This sequence joins TRBV20-1 and TRBJ1-2; TRBD1 agrees at 8 bases. Trimming cost V 0 bases and J 5 bases; bases outside gene matches: 5. Looked up from germline, CDR1 is DFQATT and CDR2 is SNEGSKA (reference sequence). This CDR3 has 14 residues. This chain's CDR3 is CSARDQGAGYGYTF. The CDR3 DNA is TGCAGTGCTAGAGATCAGGGGGCGGGATATGGCTACACCTTC.

This clonotype appeared a few times. This chain links TRBV15 with TRBJ1-1; unclear D gene. Looked up from germline, CDR1 is LNHNV and CDR2 is YYDKDF (reference sequence). CDR3 size: 13 residues. V shed 0 bases and J shed 3 bases, with 5 bases lying between them. CDR3: CATSREFHTEAFF. CDR3 DNA sequence: TGTGCCACCAGCAGAGAGTTTCACACTGAAGCTTTCTTT.

Comments on this clonotype: A much larger clone differs from this one at a single base, so this may be a read error. V is TRBV20-1 and J is TRBJ1-4, with no clear D. The CDR3 is made up of 14 amino acids. Germline CDR1 reads DFQATT; CDR2 reads SNEGSKA (reference sequence). CDR3 sequence reads: CGARVGSPNEKLFF. In nucleotides, the CDR3 is TGCGGTGCTAGAGTTGGGTCCCCTAATGAAAAACTGTTTTTT.